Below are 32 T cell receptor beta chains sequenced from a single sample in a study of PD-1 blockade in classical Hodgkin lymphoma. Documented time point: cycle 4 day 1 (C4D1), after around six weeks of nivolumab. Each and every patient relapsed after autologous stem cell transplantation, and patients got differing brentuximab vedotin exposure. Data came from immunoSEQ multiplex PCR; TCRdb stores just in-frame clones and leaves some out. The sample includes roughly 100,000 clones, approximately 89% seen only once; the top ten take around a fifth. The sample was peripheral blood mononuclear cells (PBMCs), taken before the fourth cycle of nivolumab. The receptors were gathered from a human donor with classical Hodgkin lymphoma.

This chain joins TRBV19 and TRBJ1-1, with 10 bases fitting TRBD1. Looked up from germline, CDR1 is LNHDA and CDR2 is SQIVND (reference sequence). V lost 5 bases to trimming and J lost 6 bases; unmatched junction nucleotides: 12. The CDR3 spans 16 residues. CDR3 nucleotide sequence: TGTGCCAGTAGTCCGACGGACAGGGGGAAGAGGGCTGAAGCTTTCTTT. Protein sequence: CASSPTDRGKRAEAFF.

Written as DNA, the CDR3 is TGCGCCAGCGGACTTTCGGTTGTCTACCGTAGGACCGAGAACACCGGGGAGCTGTTTTTT. It yields the protein CASGLSVVYRRTENTGELFF. This rearrangement joins TRBV10-2 to TRBJ2-2; D may be TRBD2 (5 bases). The V end was cut by 8 bases, the J end by 1 base, with 29 bases between. This CDR3 contains 20 residues. Germline values: CDR1 WSHSY, CDR2 SAAADI.

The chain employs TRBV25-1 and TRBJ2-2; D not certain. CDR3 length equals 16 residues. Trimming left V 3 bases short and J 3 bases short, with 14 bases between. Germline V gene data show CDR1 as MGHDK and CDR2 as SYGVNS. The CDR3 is CASSDPTVYDTGELFF. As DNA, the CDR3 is TGTGCCAGCAGTGACCCTACAGTATACGACACCGGGGAGCTGTTTTTT.

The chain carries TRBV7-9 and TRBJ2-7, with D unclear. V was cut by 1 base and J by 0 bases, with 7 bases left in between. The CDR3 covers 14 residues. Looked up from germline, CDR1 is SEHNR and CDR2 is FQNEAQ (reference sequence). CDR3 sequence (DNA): TGTGCCAGCAGCTTAGTCGGCAGCTCCTACGAGCAGTACTTC. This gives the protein CASSLVGSSYEQYF. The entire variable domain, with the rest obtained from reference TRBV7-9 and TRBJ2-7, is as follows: DTGVSQNPRHKITKRGQNVTFRCDPISEHNRLYWYRQTLGQGPEFLTYFQNEAQLEKSRLLSDRFSAERPKGSFSTLEIQRTEQGDSAMYLCASSLVGSSYEQYFGPGTRLTVT.

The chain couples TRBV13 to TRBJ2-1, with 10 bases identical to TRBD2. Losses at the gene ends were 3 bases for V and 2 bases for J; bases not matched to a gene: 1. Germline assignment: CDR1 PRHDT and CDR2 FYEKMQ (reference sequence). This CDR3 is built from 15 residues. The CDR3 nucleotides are TGTGCCAGCAGCTTCGGACTAGCGGCCTACAATGAGCAGTTCTTC. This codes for CASSFGLAAYNEQFF. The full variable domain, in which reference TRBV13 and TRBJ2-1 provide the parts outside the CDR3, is AAGVIQSPRHLIKEKRETATLKCYPIPRHDTVYWYQQGPGQDPQFLISFYEKMQSDKGSIPDRFSAQQFSDYHSELNMSSLELGDSALYFCASSFGLAAYNEQFFGPGTRLTVL.

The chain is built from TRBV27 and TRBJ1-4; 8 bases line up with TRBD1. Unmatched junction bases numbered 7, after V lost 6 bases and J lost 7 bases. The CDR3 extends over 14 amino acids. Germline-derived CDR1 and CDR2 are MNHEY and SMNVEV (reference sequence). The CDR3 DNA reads TGTGCCAGCAGACCACAGGGGGTTGCTGAAAAACTGTTTTTT. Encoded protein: CASRPQGVAEKLFF.

The DNA of the CDR3 is TGTGCCAGCAGTTACAACCTGCCGGGACAAAACTATGGCTACACCTTC. Protein sequence: CASSYNLPGQNYGYTF. This rearrangement joins TRBV6-6 to TRBJ1-2; D is perhaps TRBD1 (6 bases). Per the germline V gene, CDR1 is MNHNY and CDR2 is SVGAGI (reference sequence). V lost 2 bases and J lost 2, with 15 bases in between. The CDR3 consists of 16 residues.

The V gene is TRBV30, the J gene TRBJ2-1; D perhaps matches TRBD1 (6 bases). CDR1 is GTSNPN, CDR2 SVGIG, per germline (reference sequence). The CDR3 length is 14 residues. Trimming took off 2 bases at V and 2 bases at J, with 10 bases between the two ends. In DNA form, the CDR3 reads TGTGCCTGGAGTTTAGGACAGCCCTACAATGAGCAGTTCTTC. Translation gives CAWSLGQPYNEQFF.

The CDR3 sequence: CASSGLAGVTDTQYF. The CDR3 region has the DNA TGCGCCAGCAGTGGACTAGCGGGAGTGACAGATACGCAGTATTTT. V usage is TRBV10-1 and J usage is TRBJ2-3, with 12 bases lining up with TRBD2. J gave up 3 bases and V 4 bases, and 2 bases lay outside the gene matches. CDR1 and CDR2 from the germline V gene are WNHNN and SYGVQD (reference sequence). This CDR3 has 15 residues.

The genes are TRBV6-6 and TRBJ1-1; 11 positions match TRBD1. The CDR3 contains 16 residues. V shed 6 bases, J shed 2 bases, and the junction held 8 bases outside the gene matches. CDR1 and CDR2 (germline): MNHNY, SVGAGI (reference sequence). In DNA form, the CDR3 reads TGTGCCAGCAGCCCAGCCGGGACAGGGGGTAACACTGAAGCTTTCTTT. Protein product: CASSPAGTGGNTEAFF.

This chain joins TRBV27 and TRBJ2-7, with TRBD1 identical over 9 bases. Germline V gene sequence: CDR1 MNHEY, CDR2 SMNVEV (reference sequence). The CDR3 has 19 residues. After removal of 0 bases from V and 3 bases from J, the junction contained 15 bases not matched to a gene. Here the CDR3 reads CASSLSPGQGPLYHYEQYF. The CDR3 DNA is TGTGCCAGCAGTTTATCCCCGGGACAGGGCCCCCTTTACCACTACGAGCAGTACTTC.

DNA of the CDR3: TGTGCCAGCAGTTTACTAGAGGGAGGTACATACAATGAGCAGTTCTTC. Amino acid sequence: CASSLLEGGTYNEQFF. The chain has TRBV28 and TRBJ2-1; TRBD2 is a possible D gene (6 bases). V was shortened by 2 bases and J by 4 bases, with 15 bases between the two germline ends. Germline assignment: CDR1 MDHEN and CDR2 SYDVKM. This CDR3 comprises 16 residues.

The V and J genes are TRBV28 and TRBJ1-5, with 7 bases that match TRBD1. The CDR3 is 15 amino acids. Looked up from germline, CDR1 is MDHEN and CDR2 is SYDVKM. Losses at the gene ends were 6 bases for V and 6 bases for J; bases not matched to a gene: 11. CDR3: CASSPTTGSRQPQHF. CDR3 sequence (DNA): TGTGCCAGCAGCCCCACGACAGGGAGTCGTCAGCCCCAGCATTTT.

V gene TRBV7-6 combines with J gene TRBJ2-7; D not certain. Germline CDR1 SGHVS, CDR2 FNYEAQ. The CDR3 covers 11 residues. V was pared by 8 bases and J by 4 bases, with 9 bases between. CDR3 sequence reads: CASGFGYEQYF. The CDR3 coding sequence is TGTGCCAGCGGATTTGGTTACGAGCAGTACTTC. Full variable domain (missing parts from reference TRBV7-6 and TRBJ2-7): GAGVSQSPRYKVTKRGQDVALRCDPISGHVSLYWYRQALGQGPEFLTYFNYEAQQDKSGLPNDRFSAERPEGSISTLTIQRTEQRDSAMYRCASGFGYEQYFGPGTRLTVT.

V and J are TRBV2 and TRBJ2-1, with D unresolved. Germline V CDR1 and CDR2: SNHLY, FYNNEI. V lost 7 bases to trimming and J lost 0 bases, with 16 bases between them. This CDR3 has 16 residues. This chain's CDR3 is CASTLLQLSSYNEQFF. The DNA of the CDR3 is TGTGCCAGCACACTACTTCAGTTGAGCTCCTACAATGAGCAGTTCTTC.

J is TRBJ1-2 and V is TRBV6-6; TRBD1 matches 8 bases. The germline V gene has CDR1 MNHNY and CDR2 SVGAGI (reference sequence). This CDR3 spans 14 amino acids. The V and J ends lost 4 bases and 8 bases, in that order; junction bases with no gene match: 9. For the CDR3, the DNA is TGTGCCAGCAGTTCCCCCGGACAGGGTGGAGGCTACACCTTC. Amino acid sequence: CASSSPGQGGGYTF.

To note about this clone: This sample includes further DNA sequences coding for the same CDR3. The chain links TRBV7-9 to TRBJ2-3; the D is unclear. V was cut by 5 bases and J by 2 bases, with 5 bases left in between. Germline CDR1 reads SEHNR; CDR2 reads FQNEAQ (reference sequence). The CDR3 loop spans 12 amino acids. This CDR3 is CASSQNTDTQYF. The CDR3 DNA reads TGTGCCAGCAGCCAAAACACAGATACGCAGTATTTT.

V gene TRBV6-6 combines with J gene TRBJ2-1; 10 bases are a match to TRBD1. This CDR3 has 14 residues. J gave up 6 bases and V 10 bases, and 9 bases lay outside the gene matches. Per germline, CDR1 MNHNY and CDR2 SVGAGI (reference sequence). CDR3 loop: CATQDRGRGNEQFF. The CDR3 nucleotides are TGTGCCACCCAAGACAGGGGGCGCGGCAATGAGCAGTTCTTC.

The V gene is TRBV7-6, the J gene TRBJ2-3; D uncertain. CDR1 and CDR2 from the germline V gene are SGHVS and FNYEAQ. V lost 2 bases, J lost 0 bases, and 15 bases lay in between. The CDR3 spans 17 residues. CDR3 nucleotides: TGTGCCAGCAGCTTATATGGGCGGCCCCCTAGCACAGATACGCAGTATTTT. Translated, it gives CASSLYGRPPSTDTQYF.

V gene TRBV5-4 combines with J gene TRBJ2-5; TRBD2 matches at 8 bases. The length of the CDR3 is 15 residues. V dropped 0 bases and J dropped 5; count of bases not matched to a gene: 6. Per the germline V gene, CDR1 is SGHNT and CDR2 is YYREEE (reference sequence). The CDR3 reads CASSLAGRAGETQYF. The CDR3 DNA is TGTGCCAGCAGCTTGGCCGGGAGGGCCGGGGAGACCCAGTACTTC.

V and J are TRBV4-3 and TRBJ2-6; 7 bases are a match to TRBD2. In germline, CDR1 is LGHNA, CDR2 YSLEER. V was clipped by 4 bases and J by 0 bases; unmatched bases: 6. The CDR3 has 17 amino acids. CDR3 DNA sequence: TGCGCCAGCAGCCGGTGGGGGGGACCCTCTGGGGCCAACGTCCTGACTTTC. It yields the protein CASSRWGGPSGANVLTF.

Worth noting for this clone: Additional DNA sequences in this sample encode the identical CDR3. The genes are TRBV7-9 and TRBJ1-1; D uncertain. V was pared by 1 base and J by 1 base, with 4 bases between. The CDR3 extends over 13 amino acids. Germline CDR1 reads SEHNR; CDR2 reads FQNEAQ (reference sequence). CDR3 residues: CASSLEGNTEAFF. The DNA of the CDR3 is TGTGCCAGCAGCTTAGAAGGGAACACTGAAGCTTTCTTT.

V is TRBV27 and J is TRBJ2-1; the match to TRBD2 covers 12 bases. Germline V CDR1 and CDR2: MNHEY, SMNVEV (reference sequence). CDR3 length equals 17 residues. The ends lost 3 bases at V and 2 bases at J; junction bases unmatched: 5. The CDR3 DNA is TGTGCCAGCAGTTTCCGACTAGCGGGAGTAACCTACAATGAGCAGTTCTTC. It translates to CASSFRLAGVTYNEQFF.

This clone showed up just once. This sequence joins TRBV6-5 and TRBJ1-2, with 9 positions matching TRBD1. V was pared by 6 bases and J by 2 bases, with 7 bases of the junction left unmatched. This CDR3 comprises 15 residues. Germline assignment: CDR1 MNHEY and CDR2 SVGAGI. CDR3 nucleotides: TGTGCCAGCAGGAGACCCGGGACAGGGAACTATGGCTACACCTTC. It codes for CASRRPGTGNYGYTF.

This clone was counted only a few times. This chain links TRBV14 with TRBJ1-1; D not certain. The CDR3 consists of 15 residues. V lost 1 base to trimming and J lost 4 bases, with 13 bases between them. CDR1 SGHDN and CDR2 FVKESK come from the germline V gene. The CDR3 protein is CASSQGTAGGTEAFF. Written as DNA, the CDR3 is TGTGCCAGCAGCCAAGGAACCGCCGGAGGCACTGAAGCTTTCTTT.

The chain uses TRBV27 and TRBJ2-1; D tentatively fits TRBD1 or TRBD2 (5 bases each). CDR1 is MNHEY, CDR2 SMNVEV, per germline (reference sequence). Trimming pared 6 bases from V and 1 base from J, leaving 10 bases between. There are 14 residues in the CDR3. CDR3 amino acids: CASSWDQSYNEQFF. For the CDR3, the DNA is TGTGCCAGCAGCTGGGACCAATCCTACAATGAGCAGTTCTTC.

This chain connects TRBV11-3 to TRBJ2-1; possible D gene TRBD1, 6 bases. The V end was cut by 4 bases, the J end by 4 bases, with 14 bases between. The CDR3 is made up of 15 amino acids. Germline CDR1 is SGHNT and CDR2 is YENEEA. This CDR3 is CASSSQGRGYNEQFF. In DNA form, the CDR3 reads TGTGCCAGCAGCTCCCAGGGAAGGGGGTACAATGAGCAGTTCTTC.

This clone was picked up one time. Here the CDR3 reads CASSGTGGTDTQYF. The CDR3 DNA reads TGTGCCAGCAGCGGGACCGGTGGTACAGATACGCAGTATTTT. V usage is TRBV5-6 and J usage is TRBJ2-3, with D tentatively TRBD1 or TRBD2 (5 bases each). The CDR3 spans 14 residues. Trimming cost V 4 bases and J 3 bases, with 12 bases left between them. Germline CDR1 SGHDT, CDR2 YYEEEE.

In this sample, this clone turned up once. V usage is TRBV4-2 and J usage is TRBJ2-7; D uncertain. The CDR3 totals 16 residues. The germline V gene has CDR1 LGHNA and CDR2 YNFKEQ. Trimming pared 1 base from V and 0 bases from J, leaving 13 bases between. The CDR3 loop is CASSQGSGPSSYEQYF. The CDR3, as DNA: TGTGCCAGCAGCCAAGGCTCCGGTCCCAGCTCCTACGAGCAGTACTTC.

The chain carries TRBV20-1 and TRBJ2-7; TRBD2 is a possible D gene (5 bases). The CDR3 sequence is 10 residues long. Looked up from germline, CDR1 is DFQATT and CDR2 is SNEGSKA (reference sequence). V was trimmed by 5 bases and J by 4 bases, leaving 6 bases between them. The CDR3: CSAWTYEQYF. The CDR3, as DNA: TGCAGTGCTTGGACTTACGAGCAGTACTTC.

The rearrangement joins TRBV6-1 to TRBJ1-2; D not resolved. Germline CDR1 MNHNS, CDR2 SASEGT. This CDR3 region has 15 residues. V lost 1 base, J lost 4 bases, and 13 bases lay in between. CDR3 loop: CASSEGAAVSYGYTF. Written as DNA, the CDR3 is TGTGCCAGCAGTGAAGGGGCGGCAGTATCCTATGGCTACACCTTC.

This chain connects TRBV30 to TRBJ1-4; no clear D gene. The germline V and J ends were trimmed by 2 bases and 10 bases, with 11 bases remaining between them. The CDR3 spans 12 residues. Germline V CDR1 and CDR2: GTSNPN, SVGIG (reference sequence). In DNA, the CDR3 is TGTGCCTGGAGTTTGACCGCCATAAAACTGTTTTTT. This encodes CAWSLTAIKLFF.